Sequencing of this T cell receptor (beta chain) was carried out in a study of blood T cell repertoires in COVID-19. At the level of the study: Samples of COVID-19 (acute and convalescent) were obtained from the United States, Italy and Spain. T cells, B-cell-depleted T cells, or PBMCs supplied cDNA or gDNA.

In the study's own analysis: The authors estimated nucleated cell counts from reference gene primer amplification. The protocol was immunoSEQ multiplex PCR, while the TCRdb copy is restricted to in-frame clones and leaves out a portion. V, J and clone size reflect that table, while D and trimming were determined from the DNA. The sample has 25,000 to 30,000 clones, approximately 90% seen once. Germline lookup yields CDR1 SNHLY and CDR2 FYNNEI. The CDR3 has 15 amino acids. The junction had 7 bases not matched to a gene; V was cut back by 7 bases and J by 2 bases. The sequenced material came from peripheral blood. This TCR came from a human donor in a cohort sampled during active COVID-19. The chain has TRBV2 and TRBJ2-3, with 9 positions matching TRBD2. CDR3 nucleotide sequence: TGTGCCAGCATGATAGCGGGGGTGGTCACAGATACGCAGTATTTT. It encodes CASMIAGVVTDTQYF. Full variable domain (outside the CDR3, taken from reference TRBV2 and TRBJ2-3): EPEVTQTPSHQVTQMGQEVILRCVPISNHLYFYWYRQILGQKVEFLVSFYNNEISEKSEIFDDQFSVERPDGSNFTLKIRSTKLEDSAMYFCASMIAGVVTDTQYFGPGTRLTVL.